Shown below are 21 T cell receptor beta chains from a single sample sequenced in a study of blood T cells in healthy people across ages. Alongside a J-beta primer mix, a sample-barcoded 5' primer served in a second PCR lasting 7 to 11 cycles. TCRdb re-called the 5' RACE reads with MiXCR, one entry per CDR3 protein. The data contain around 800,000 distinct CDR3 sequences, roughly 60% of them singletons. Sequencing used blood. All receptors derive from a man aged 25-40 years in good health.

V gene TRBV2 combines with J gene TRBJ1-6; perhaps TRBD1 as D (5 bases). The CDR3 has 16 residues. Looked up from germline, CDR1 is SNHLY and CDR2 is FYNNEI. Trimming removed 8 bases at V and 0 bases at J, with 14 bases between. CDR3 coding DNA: TGTGCCAGCGGGGCTCGGCGGAGCTCCTATAATTCACCCCTCCACTTT. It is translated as CASGARRSSYNSPLHF.

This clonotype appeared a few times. The CDR3 nucleotides read TGCGCCAGCAGCCCTGAAGGGGTGATAGGTGCAGATACGCAGTATTTT. It is translated as CASSPEGVIGADTQYF. This rearrangement joins TRBV5-1 to TRBJ2-3, with a tentative D call TRBD1 (5 bases). The germline V gene has CDR1 SGHRS and CDR2 YFSETQ. Trimming stripped 4 bases from V and 4 bases from J, with 19 bases between. This CDR3 contains 16 residues.

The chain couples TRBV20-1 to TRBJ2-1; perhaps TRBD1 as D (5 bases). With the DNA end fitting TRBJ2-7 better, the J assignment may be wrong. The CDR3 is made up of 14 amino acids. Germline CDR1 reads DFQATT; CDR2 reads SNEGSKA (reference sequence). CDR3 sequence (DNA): TGCAGTGCTAGTATCCGGAAAGGGGTCTACGAGCAGTACTTC. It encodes CSASIRKGVYEQYF.

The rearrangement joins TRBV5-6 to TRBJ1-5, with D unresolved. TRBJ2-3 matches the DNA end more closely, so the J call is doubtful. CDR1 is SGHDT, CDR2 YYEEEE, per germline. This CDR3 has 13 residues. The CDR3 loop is CASSTSSNQPQYF. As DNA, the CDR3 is TGTGCCAGCAGCACCTCCAGCAATCAGCCCCAGTATTTT.

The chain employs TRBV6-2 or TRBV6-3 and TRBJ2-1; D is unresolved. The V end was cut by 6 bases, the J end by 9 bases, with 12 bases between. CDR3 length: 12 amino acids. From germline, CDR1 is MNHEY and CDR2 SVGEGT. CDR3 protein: CASSSTVFEQFF. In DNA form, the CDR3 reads TGTGCCAGCAGCTCCACAGTCTTTGAGCAGTTCTTC.

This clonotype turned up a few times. CDR3 coding DNA: TGCAGTGCTGCCGTCCCGGGACAGGGGATCTATGGCTACACCTTC. Amino acids: CSAAVPGQGIYGYTF. The J gene is TRBJ1-2, the V gene TRBV20-1; TRBD1 agrees at 10 bases. This CDR3 comprises 15 residues. CDR1 and CDR2 from the germline V gene are DFQATT and SNEGSKA (reference sequence). V gave up 5 bases and J gave up 4 bases; unmatched junction bases: 10.

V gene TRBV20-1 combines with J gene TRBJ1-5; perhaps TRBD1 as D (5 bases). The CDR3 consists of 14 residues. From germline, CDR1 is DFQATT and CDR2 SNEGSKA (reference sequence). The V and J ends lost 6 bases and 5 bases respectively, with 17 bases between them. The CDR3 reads CSARDLDGDQPQHF. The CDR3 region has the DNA TGCAGTGCCCGGGACCTCGATGGGGATCAGCCCCAGCATTTT.

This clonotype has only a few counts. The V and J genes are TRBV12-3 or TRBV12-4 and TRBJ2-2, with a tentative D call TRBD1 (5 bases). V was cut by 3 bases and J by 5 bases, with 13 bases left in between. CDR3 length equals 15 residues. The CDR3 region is CASSLGREGTGELFF. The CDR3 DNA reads TGTGCCAGCAGTTTGGGCAGGGAAGGAACCGGGGAGCTGTTTTTT.

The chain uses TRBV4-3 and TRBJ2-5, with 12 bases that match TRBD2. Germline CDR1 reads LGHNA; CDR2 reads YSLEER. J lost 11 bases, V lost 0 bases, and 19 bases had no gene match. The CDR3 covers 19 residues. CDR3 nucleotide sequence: TGCGCCAGCAGCCAAGAGCTAGCGGGGGGGCAGCTTGGCTACAATGAGCAGTACTTC. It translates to CASSQELAGGQLGYNEQYF.

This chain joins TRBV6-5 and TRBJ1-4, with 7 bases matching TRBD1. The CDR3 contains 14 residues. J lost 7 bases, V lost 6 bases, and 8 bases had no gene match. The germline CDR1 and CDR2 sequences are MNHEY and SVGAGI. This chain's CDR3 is CASSKGGVGEKLFF. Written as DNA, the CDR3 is TGTGCCAGCAGCAAAGGGGGCGTAGGTGAAAAACTGTTTTTT.

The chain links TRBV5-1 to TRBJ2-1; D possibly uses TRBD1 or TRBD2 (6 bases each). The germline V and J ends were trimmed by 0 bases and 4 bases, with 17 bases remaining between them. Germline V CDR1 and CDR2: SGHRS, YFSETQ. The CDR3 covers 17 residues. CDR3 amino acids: CASSLDVWGAQYNEQFF. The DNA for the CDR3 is TGCGCCAGCAGCTTGGATGTATGGGGGGCCCAGTACAATGAGCAGTTCTTC.

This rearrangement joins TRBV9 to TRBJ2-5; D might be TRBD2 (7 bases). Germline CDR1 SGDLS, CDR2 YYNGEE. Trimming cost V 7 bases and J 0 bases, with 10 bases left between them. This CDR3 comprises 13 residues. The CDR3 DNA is TGTGCCAGCGGGAGGGGGGACCAAGAGACCCAGTACTTC. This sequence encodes CASGRGDQETQYF. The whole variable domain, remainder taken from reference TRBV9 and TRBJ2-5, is DSGVTQTPKHLITATGQRVTLRCSPRSGDLSVYWYQQSLDQGLQFLIQYYNGEERAKGNILERFSAQQFPDLHSELNLSSLELGDSALYFCASGRGDQETQYFGPGTRLLVL.

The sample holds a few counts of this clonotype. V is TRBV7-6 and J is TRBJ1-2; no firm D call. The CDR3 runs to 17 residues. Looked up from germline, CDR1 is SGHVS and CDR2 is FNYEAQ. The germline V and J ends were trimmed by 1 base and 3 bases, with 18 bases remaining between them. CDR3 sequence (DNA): TGTGCCAGCAGCTTAGATGGTGTCCCCACCTCTGACTATGGCTACACCTTC. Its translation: CASSLDGVPTSDYGYTF.

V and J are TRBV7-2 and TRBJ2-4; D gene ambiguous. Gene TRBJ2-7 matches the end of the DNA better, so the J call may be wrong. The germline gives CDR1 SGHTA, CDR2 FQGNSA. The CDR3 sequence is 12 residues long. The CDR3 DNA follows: TGTGCCAGCAGCTTATTCATTTCCGAGCAGTACTTC. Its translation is CASSLFISEQYF.

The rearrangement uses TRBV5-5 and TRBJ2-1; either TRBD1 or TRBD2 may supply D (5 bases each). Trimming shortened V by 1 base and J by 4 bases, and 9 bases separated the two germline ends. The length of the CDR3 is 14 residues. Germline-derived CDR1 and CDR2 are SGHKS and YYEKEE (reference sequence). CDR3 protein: CASSLPRGYNEQFF. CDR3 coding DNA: TGTGCCAGCAGCTTGCCGAGGGGTTACAATGAGCAGTTCTTC. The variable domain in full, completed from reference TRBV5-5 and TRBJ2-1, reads DAGVTQSPTHLIKTRGQQVTLRCSPISGHKSVSWYQQVLGQGPQFIFQYYEKEERGRGNFPDRFSARQFPNYSSELNVNALLLGDSALYLCASSLPRGYNEQFFGPGTRLTVL.

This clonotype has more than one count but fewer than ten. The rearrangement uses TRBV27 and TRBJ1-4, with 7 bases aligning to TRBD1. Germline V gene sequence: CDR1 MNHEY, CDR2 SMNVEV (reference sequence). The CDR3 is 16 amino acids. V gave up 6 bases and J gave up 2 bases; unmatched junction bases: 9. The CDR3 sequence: CASSTDVRGTNEKLFF. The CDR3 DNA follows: TGTGCCAGCAGCACGGACGTCAGGGGGACTAATGAAAAACTGTTTTTT. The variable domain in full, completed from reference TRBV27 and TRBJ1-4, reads EAQVTQNPRYLITVTGKKLTVTCSQNMNHEYMSWYRQDPGLGLRQIYYSMNVEVTDKGDVPEGYKVSRKEKRNFPLILESPSPNQTSLYFCASSTDVRGTNEKLFFGSGTQLSVL.

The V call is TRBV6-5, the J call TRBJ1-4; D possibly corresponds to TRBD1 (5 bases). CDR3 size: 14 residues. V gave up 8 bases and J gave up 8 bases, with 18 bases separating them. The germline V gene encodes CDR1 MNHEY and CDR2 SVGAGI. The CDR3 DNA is TGTGCCAGCGCCCCGGGCAGGGTCAACGAAAAACTGTTTTTT. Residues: CASAPGRVNEKLFF.

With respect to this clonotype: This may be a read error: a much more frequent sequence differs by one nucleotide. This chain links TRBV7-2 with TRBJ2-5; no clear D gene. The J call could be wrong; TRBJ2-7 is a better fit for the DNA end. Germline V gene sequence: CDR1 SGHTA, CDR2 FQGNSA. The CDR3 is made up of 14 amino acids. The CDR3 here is CASSLGSNFYEQYF. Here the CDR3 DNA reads TGTGCCAGCAGCTTAGGATCCAACTTCTACGAGCAGTACTTC.

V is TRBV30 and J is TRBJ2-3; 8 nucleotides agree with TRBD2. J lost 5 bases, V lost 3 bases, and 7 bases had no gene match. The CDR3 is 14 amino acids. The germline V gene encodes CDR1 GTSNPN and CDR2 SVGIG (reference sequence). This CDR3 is CAWSEGLAVDTQYF. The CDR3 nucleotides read TGTGCCTGGAGCGAAGGACTAGCTGTAGATACGCAGTATTTT.

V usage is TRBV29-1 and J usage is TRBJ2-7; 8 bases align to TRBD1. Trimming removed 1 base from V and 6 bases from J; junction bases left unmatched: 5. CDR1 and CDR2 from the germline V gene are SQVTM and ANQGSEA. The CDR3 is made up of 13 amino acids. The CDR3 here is CSVEGQGAFEQYF. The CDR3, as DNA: TGCAGCGTTGAAGGTCAGGGGGCGTTCGAGCAGTACTTC.

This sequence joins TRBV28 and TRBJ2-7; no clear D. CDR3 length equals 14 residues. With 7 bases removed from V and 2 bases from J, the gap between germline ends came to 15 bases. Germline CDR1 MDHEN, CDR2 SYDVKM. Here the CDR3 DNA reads TGTGCCAGCACCCAAAGTCCGGAGACCTACGAGCAGTACTTC. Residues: CASTQSPETYEQYF.